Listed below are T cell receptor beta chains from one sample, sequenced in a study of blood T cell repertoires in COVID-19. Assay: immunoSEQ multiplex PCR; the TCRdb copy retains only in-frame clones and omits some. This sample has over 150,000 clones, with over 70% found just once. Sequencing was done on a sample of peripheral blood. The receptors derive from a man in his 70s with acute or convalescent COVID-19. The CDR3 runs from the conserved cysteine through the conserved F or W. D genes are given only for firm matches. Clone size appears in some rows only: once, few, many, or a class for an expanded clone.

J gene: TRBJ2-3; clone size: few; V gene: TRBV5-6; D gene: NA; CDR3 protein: CASSYRTDTQYF; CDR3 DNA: TGTGCCAGCAGCTATCGGACAGATACGCAGTATTTT
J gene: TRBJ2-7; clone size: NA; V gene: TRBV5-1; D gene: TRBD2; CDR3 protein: CASRAGLAAREQYF; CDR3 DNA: TGCGCCAGCAGGGCGGGACTAGCGGCGCGTGAGCAGTACTTC
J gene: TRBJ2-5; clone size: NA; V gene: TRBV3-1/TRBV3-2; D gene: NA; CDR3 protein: CASSLLLETQYF; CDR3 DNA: TGTGCCAGCAGCCTACTACTAGAGACCCAGTACTTC
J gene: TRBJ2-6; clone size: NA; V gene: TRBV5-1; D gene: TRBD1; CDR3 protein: CASSLEWDRGLGANVLTF; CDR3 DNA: TGCGCCAGCAGCTTGGAGTGGGACAGGGGGCTTGGGGCCAACGTCCTGACTTTC
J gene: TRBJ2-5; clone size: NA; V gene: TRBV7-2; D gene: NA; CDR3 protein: CASSLRSGSQETQYF; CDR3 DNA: TGTGCCAGCAGCTTAAGGAGCGGCTCCCAAGAGACCCAGTACTTC
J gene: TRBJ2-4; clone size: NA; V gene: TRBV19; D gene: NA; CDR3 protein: CASSISMRGGNIQYF; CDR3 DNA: TGTGCCAGTAGTATTAGTATGAGGGGGGGAAACATTCAGTACTTC
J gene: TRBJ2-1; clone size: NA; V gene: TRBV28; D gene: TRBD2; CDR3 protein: CASASRTREQFF; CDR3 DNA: TGTGCCAGCGCTTCTAGGACTAGGGAGCAGTTCTTC
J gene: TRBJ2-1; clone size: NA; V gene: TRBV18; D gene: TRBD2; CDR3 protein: CASSPTSAGEQFF; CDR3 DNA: TGTGCCAGCTCACCGACTAGCGCAGGTGAGCAGTTCTTC
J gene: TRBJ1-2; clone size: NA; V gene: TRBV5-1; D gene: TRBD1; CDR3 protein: CASSLWQGAGFFYGYTF; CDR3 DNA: TGCGCCAGCAGCTTGTGGCAGGGGGCAGGTTTTTTCTATGGCTACACCTTC
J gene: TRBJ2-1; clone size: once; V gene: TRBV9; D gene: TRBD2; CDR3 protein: CASSIGTSGLIPTPYNEQFF; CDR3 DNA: TGTGCCAGCAGCATCGGGACTAGCGGGCTTATCCCAACGCCCTACAATGAGCAGTTCTTC
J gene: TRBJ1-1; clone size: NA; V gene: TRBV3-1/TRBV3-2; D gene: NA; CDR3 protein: CASSQSVGFPEAFF; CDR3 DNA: TGTGCCAGCAGCCAATCGGTTGGTTTCCCCGAAGCTTTCTTT
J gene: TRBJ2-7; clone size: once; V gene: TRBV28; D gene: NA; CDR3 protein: CASTPLGAGEQYF; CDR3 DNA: TGTGCCAGCACTCCTTTAGGGGCGGGGGAGCAGTACTTC
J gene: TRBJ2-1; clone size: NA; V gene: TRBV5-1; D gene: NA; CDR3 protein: CASNPRATNGINEQFF; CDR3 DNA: TGCGCCAGCAACCCTAGGGCAACGAACGGGATAAATGAGCAGTTCTTC
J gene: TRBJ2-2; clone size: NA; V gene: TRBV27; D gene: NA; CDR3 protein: CAIPSRGNTGELFF; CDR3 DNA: TGTGCCATCCCGTCAAGGGGGAACACCGGGGAGCTGTTTTTT
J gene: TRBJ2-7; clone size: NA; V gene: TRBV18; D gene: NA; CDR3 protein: CASSPSRVLYEQYF; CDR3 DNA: TGTGCCAGCTCACCCTCCAGGGTGCTCTACGAGCAGTACTTC
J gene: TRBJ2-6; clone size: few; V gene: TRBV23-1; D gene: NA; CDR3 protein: CASSPEGGAGANVLTF; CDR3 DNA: TGCGCCAGCAGCCCCGAGGGGGGGGCTGGGGCCAACGTCCTGACTTTC
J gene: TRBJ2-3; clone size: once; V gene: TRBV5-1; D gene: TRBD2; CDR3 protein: CASSLGGSGADTQYF; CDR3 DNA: TGCGCCAGCAGCTTGGGCGGGAGCGGCGCAGATACGCAGTATTTT
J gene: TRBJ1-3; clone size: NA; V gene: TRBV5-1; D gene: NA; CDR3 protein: CASSLDSSGNTIYF; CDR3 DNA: TGCGCCAGCAGCTTGGACAGCTCTGGAAACACCATATATTTT
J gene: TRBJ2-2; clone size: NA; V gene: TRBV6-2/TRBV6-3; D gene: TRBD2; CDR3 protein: CASSYSNPAGGGFGELFF; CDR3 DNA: TGTGCCAGCAGTTACTCGAATCCAGCGGGAGGCGGTTTCGGGGAGCTGTTTTTT
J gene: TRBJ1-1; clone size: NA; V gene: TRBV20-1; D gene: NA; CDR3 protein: CSASWSRVNTEAFF; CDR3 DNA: TGCAGTGCTAGTTGGTCGCGGGTGAACACTGAAGCTTTCTTT
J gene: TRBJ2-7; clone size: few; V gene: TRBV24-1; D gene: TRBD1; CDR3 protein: CATSDPARQGGYEQYF; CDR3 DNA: TGTGCCACCAGTGATCCGGCCCGACAGGGGGGCTACGAGCAGTACTTC
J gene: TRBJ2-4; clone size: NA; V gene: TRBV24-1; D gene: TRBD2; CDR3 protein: CATSDLRRTSEGNIQYF; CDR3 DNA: TGTGCCACCAGTGATTTGCGCCGGACTAGCGAAGGAAACATTCAGTACTTC
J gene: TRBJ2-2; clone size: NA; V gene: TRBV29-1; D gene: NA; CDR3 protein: CSVGQVNTGELFF; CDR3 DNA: TGCAGCGTTGGACAGGTGAACACCGGGGAGCTGTTTTTT
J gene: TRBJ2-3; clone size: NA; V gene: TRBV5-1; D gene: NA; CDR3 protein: CASSLRGIDTDTQYF; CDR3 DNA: TGCGCCAGCAGCTTGCGCGGGATTGACACAGATACGCAGTATTTT
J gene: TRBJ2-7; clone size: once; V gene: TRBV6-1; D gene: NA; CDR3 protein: CASSAGGTVSSYEQYF; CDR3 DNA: TGTGCCAGCAGTGCCGGCGGGACGGTCAGCTCCTACGAGCAGTACTTC
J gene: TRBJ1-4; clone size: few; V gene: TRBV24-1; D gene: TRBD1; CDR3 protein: CATSDPRQGPANEKLFF; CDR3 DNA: TGTGCCACCAGTGACCCTAGACAGGGCCCAGCTAATGAAAAACTGTTTTTT
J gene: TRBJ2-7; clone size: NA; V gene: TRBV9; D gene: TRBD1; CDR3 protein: CASSRGRAFSYEQYF; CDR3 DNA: TGTGCCAGCAGCAGGGGGCGGGCCTTCTCCTACGAGCAGTACTTC
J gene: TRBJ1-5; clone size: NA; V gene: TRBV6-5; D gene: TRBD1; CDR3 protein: CASRGTDYSNQPQHF; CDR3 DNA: TGTGCCAGCAGGGGGACAGATTATAGCAATCAGCCCCAGCATTTT
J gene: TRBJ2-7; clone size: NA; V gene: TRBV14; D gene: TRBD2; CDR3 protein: CASSQIGGAKGVNSYEQYF; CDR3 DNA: TGTGCCAGCAGCCAGATCGGGGGGGCAAAAGGCGTAAACTCCTACGAGCAGTACTTC
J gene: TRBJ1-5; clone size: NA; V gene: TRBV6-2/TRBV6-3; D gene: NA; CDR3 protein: CASSHGLGHQPQHF; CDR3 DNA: TGTGCCAGCAGCCACGGGCTGGGGCATCAGCCCCAGCATTTT
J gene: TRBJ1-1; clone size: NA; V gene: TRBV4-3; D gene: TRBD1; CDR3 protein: CASSRRDRASTEAFF; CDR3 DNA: TGCGCCAGCAGCCGCCGGGACAGGGCCTCCACTGAAGCTTTCTTT
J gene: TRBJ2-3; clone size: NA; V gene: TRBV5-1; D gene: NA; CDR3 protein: CASSLDKRFEGGTDTQYF; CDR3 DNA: TGCGCCAGCAGCTTGGACAAACGATTCGAGGGGGGGACAGATACGCAGTATTTT
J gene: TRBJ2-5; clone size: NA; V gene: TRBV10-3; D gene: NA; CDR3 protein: CAISETGAGETQYF; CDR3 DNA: TGTGCCATCAGTGAGACCGGGGCGGGGGAGACCCAGTACTTC
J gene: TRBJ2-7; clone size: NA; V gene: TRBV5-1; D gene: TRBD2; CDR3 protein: CASSPGLSGSYEQYF; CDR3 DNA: TGCGCCAGCAGCCCGGGACTATCCGGCTCCTACGAGCAGTACTTC
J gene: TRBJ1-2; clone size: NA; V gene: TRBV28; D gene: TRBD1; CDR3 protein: CATQGGGRTAPYGYTF; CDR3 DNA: TGTGCCACCCAGGGGGGTGGACGGACAGCCCCCTATGGCTACACCTTC
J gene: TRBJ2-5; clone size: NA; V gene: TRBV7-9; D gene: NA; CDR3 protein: CASSYGQQETQYF; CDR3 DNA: TGTGCCAGCAGCTATGGACAGCAAGAGACCCAGTACTTC
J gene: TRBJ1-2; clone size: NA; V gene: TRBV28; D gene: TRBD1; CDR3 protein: CASSLTTGVTYGYTF; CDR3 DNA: TGTGCCAGCAGCTTAACGACAGGGGTGACCTATGGCTACACCTTC
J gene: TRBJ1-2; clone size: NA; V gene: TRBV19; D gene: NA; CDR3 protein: CASSIVGDGVALYGYTF; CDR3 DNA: TGTGCCAGTAGTATAGTGGGAGATGGAGTCGCCCTCTATGGCTACACCTTC
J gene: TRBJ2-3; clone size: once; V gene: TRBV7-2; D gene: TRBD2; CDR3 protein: CASSFRLAETDTQYF; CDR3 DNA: TGTGCCAGCAGCTTTCGACTAGCGGAGACAGATACGCAGTATTTT
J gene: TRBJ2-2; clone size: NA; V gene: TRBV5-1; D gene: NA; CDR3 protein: CASSLGGSNSAGELFF; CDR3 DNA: TGCGCCAGCAGCTTGGGGGGCAGTAACTCGGCCGGGGAGCTGTTTTTT
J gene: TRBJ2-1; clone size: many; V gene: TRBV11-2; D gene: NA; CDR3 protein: CASSLFPRDEQFF; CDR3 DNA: TGTGCCAGCAGTTTGTTCCCTCGGGATGAGCAGTTCTTC
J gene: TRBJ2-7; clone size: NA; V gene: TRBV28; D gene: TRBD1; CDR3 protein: CASNSGQGGEQYF; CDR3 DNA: TGTGCCAGCAACTCGGGACAGGGTGGCGAGCAGTACTTC
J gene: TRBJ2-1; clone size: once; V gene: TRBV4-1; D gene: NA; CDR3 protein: CASRYAVSRPGNEQFF; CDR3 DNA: TGCGCCAGCAGGTACGCAGTTAGCAGGCCGGGGAATGAGCAGTTCTTC
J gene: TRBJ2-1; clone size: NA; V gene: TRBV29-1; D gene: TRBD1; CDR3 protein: CSVGDRDGNEQFF; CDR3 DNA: TGCAGCGTCGGTGACAGGGACGGGAATGAGCAGTTCTTC
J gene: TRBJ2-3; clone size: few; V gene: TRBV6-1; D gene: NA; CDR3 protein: CASSEAVTGGTDTQYF; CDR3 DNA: TGTGCCAGCAGTGAAGCAGTGACGGGGGGCACAGATACGCAGTATTTT
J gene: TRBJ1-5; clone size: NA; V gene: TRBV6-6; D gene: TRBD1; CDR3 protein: CASSHPTGVNQPQHF; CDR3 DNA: TGTGCCAGCAGTCACCCGACAGGGGTGAATCAGCCCCAGCATTTT
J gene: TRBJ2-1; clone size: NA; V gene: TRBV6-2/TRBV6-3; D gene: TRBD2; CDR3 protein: CASSYVLAGGGSSYNEQFF; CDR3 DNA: TGTGCCAGCAGTTACGTTCTAGCGGGAGGGGGGAGCTCCTACAATGAGCAGTTCTTC
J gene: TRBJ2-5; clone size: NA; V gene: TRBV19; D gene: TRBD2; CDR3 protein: CASSHPSGSETQYF; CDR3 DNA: TGTGCCAGTAGTCACCCTAGCGGGAGTGAGACCCAGTACTTC
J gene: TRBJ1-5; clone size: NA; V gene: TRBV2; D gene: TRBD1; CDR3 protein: CASSPTGENQPQHF; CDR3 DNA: TGTGCCAGCAGTCCTACAGGGGAAAATCAGCCCCAGCATTTT
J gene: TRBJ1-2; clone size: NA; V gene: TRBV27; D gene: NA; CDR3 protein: CASSLKQPNYGYTF; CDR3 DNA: TGTGCCAGCAGTTTAAAACAGCCTAACTATGGCTACACCTTC
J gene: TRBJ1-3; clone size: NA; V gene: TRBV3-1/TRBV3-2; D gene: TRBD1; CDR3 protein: CASSVRPGQFSGNTIYF; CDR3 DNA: TGTGCCAGCAGCGTCCGCCCGGGACAGTTCTCTGGAAACACCATATATTTT